This TCR beta chain was observed in a study of blood T cells in healthy people across ages. Study-wide points: With age, beta diversity per million T cells declined roughly linearly, significantly by 40.

This clonotype has more than one count but fewer than ten. Its specificity is not known. This CDR3 spans 17 amino acids. Germline loops: CDR1 MGHDK, CDR2 SYGVNS. V lost 3 bases to trimming and J lost 5 bases; unmatched junction nucleotides: 13. With a J-beta primer mix and a sample-barcoded 5' primer, a second PCR ran 7 to 11 cycles. TCRdb itself ran the 5' RACE reads through MiXCR, one entry per CDR3 protein. Seen here are about 640,000 distinct CDR3 sequences, around three fifths observed once, and the top ten hold about two fifths. V is TRBV25-1 and J is TRBJ1-2; 9 bases agree with TRBD1. This receptor was identified in a man aged 55 to 70 in good health. Sequenced material: blood. The CDR3 DNA reads as TGTGCCAGCAGTGATTCCGGGACAGGGAGATCGGGGTATGGCTACACCTTC. It is translated as CASSDSGTGRSGYGYTF.